A selection of T cell receptor beta chains follows, all from one sample in a study of beta chain features in type 1 diabetes. Clones were sequenced by immunoSEQ multiplex PCR, and TCRdb holds only the in-frame ones, with some missing. The profile shows 250,000 to 300,000 clones, approximately 25% of them singletons. The specimen sequenced was naive CD4+ T cells from blood. These receptors all stem from a woman in her 30s with type 1 diabetes. Both conserved end residues are part of each CDR3. Each record gives: V gene, D gene, clone size, J gene, CDR3 length, CDR3 protein. A D gene is named only where the DNA matches it firmly. Size is stated for part of the rows, as once, few or many counts, or as a class when the clone is expanded.

TRBV7-9,TRBD1,few,TRBJ1-2,11,CASPGQGGYTF
TRBV7-2,-,few,TRBJ2-3,15,CASRLTGSGTDTQYF
TRBV7-3,-,-,TRBJ2-7,13,CASSPNGGPEQYF
TRBV14,-,-,TRBJ2-1,15,CASSQERDLPNEQFF
TRBV30,TRBD2,-,TRBJ2-1,16,CAWTGGRALWYNEQFF
TRBV19,TRBD2,few,TRBJ2-1,14,CASSETSGDNEQFF
TRBV7-2,-,-,TRBJ2-5,15,CASSLAMAAEETQYF
TRBV11-3,TRBD2,-,TRBJ2-6,17,CASTSGGQSSGANVLTF
TRBV7-2,-,-,TRBJ1-5,13,CASSLQGFQPQHF
TRBV5-1,-,-,TRBJ2-3,13,CASSLTSTDTQYF
TRBV9,TRBD1,few,TRBJ2-1,16,CASSDGTGWTYNEQFF